Each of the 12 T cell receptor beta chains below was sequenced from the same sample in a study of blood T cell repertoires in COVID-19. Sequencing was performed with immunoSEQ multiplex PCR; in TCRdb, only in-frame clones are kept and a portion is missing. There are 120,000 to 150,000 clones in the sample; around 90% occur only once, and under 12% lies in the top ten. The sample taken for sequencing was peripheral blood. The receptors shown here come from a man between 60 and 75 years old with active or convalescent COVID-19.

This clone has a handful of counts. The genes are TRBV19 and TRBJ1-4; 8 nucleotides match TRBD1. The CDR3 sequence is 16 residues long. V lost 5 bases, J lost 6 bases, and 11 bases stayed unmatched. The germline CDR1 and CDR2 sequences are LNHDA and SQIVND (reference sequence). CDR3 residues: CASSDPGQGSDEKLFF. In DNA, the CDR3 is TGTGCCAGTAGTGACCCCGGACAGGGAAGCGATGAAAAACTGTTTTTT. The full variable domain, with the rest looked up from reference TRBV19 and TRBJ1-4, is DGGITQSPKYLFRKEGQNVTLSCEQNLNHDAMYWYRQDPGQGLRLIYYSQIVNDFQKGDIAEGYSVSREKKESFPLTVTSAQKNPTAFYLCASSDPGQGSDEKLFFGSGTQLSVL.

The rearrangement uses TRBV27 and TRBJ1-3, with D maybe TRBD1 (5 bases). CDR1 is MNHEY and CDR2 is SMNVEV in the germline V gene (reference sequence). The CDR3 consists of 16 residues. V was shortened by 2 bases and J by 0 bases, with 11 bases between the two germline ends. CDR3 sequence reads: CASSLKGVSSGNTIYF. CDR3 bases: TGTGCCAGCAGTTTAAAAGGGGTTAGCTCTGGAAACACCATATATTTT.

The chain links TRBV5-1 to TRBJ2-3; the match to TRBD2 covers 7 bases. The germline V gene encodes CDR1 SGHRS and CDR2 YFSETQ. The CDR3 is 16 residues long. Trimming at V came to 4 bases and at J to 1 base, leaving 9 bases not matched to a gene. The CDR3 nucleotides read TGCGCCAGCAGCACGGGGCTAGCGGAGCGCACAGATACGCAGTATTTT. Protein sequence: CASSTGLAERTDTQYF.

This clone was picked up one time. V is TRBV6-1 and J is TRBJ1-1; no firm D call. CDR3 length: 13 residues. The germline V gene encodes CDR1 MNHNS and CDR2 SASEGT. V was trimmed by 1 base and J by 3 bases, leaving 6 bases between them. The CDR3 DNA sequence: TGTGCCAGCAGTGAAGTCAGGTACACTGAAGCTTTCTTT. Protein: CASSEVRYTEAFF.

This clone came up once. This chain joins TRBV5-1 and TRBJ2-6; tentative D call: TRBD1 (5 bases). The germline CDR1 and CDR2 sequences are SGHRS and YFSETQ. V lost 7 bases and J 6 bases, leaving 14 bases between the germline ends. This CDR3 is 14 amino acids long. CDR3 residues: CASALLQAANVLTF. In DNA, the CDR3 is TGCGCCAGCGCCCTATTACAGGCGGCCAACGTCCTGACTTTC.

This sequence joins TRBV19 and TRBJ2-2, with 8 bases aligning to TRBD2. Germline assignment: CDR1 LNHDA and CDR2 SQIVND (reference sequence). The CDR3 is made up of 15 amino acids. The junction had 11 bases not matched to a gene; V was cut back by 7 bases and J by 7 bases. This CDR3 reads CASNNKRGRVGELFF. DNA for the CDR3: TGTGCCAGTAACAACAAGCGGGGGCGGGTCGGGGAGCTGTTTTTT. Complete variable domain (other parts from reference TRBV19 and TRBJ2-2): DGGITQSPKYLFRKEGQNVTLSCEQNLNHDAMYWYRQDPGQGLRLIYYSQIVNDFQKGDIAEGYSVSREKKESFPLTVTSAQKNPTAFYLCASNNKRGRVGELFFGEGSRLTVL.

This rearrangement joins TRBV5-6 to TRBJ1-2; TRBD1 matches at 8 bases. Trimming took 0 bases from V and 6 from J; bases not matched to a gene: 10. Per the germline V gene, CDR1 is SGHDT and CDR2 is YYEEEE. The CDR3 extends over 16 amino acids. CDR3 in DNA: TGTGCCAGCAGCTTGGCGACACAGGGGGTACTTGATGGCTACACCTTC. Its translation is CASSLATQGVLDGYTF.

This chain connects TRBV30 to TRBJ2-5; 11 positions agree with TRBD2. V lost 4 bases and J lost 0; bases outside the gene matches: 10. Germline assignment: CDR1 GTSNPN and CDR2 SVGIG (reference sequence). The CDR3 runs to 17 residues. CDR3 loop: CAWKASGRIQYQETQYF. The DNA of the CDR3 is TGTGCCTGGAAGGCTAGCGGGAGGATACAGTACCAAGAGACCCAGTACTTC.

This rearrangement joins TRBV7-9 to TRBJ1-2, with 7 bases identical to TRBD1. Per the germline V gene, CDR1 is SEHNR and CDR2 is FQNEAQ (reference sequence). CDR3 length: 16 amino acids. V dropped 2 bases and J dropped 3; count of bases not matched to a gene: 9. The CDR3 here is CASSLISETGHYGYTF. The CDR3 DNA sequence: TGTGCCAGCAGCTTAATTTCCGAGACAGGGCACTATGGCTACACCTTC. The full variable domain, with the rest looked up from reference TRBV7-9 and TRBJ1-2, is DTGVSQNPRHKITKRGQNVTFRCDPISEHNRLYWYRQTLGQGPEFLTYFQNEAQLEKSRLLSDRFSAERPKGSFSTLEIQRTEQGDSAMYLCASSLISETGHYGYTFGSGTRLTVV.

V gene TRBV5-1 combines with J gene TRBJ2-5, with D perhaps TRBD2 (6 bases). Trimming removed 4 bases at V and 5 bases at J, with 6 bases between. The germline CDR1 and CDR2 sequences are SGHRS and YFSETQ. The length of the CDR3 is 11 residues. Here the CDR3 reads CASSGGETQYF. CDR3 DNA: TGCGCCAGCAGCGGGGGGGAGACCCAGTACTTC.

The V gene is TRBV25-1, the J gene TRBJ2-5, with D tentatively TRBD1 (5 bases). Trimming cost V 7 bases and J 13 bases, with 16 bases left between them. The germline V gene encodes CDR1 MGHDK and CDR2 SYGVNS. The CDR3 loop spans 11 amino acids. CDR3 in amino acids: CASKLGAAWYF. The CDR3 DNA is TGTGCCAGCAAATTAGGGGCCGCTTGGTACTTC.

The chain carries TRBV18 and TRBJ1-4, with TRBD1 matching 8 bases. This CDR3 has 15 amino acids. The J segment lost 5 bases and the V segment lost 0 bases, leaving 2 bases of the junction unmatched. Germline loops: CDR1 KGHSH, CDR2 LQKENI. The CDR3 sequence is CASSPPTGGNEKLFF. The CDR3 region has the DNA TGTGCCAGCTCACCACCTACAGGGGGAAATGAAAAACTGTTTTTT.